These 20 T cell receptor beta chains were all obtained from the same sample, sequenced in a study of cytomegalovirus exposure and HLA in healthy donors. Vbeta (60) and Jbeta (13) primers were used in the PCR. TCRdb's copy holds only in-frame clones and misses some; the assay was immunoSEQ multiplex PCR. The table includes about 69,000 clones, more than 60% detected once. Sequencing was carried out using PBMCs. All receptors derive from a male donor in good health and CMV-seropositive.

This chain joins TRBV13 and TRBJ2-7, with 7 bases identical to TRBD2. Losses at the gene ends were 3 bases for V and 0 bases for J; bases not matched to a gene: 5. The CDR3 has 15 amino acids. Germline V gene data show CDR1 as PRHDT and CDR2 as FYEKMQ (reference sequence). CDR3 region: CASSLAGVLSYEQYF. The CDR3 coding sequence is TGTGCCAGCAGCTTGGCGGGGGTCCTCTCCTACGAGCAGTACTTC.

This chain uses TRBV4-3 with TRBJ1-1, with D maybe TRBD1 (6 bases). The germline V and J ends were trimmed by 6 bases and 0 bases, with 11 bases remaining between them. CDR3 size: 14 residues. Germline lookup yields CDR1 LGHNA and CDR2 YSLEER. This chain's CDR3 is CASRLDSMNTEAFF. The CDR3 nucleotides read TGCGCCAGCAGACTGGACAGCATGAACACTGAAGCTTTCTTT.

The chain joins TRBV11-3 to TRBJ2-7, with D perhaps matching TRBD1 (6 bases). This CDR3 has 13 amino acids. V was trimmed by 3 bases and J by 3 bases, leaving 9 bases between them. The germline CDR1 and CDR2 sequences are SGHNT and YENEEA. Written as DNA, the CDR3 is TGTGCCAGCAGCTTTCAAGGGGGCTACGAGCAGTACTTC. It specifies CASSFQGGYEQYF.

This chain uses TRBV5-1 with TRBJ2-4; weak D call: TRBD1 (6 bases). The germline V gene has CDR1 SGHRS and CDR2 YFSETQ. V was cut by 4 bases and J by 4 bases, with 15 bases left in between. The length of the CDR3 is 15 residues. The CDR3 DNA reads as TGCGCCAGCAGCCCAACACAAACAGGGAAAAACATTCAGTACTTC. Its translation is CASSPTQTGKNIQYF.

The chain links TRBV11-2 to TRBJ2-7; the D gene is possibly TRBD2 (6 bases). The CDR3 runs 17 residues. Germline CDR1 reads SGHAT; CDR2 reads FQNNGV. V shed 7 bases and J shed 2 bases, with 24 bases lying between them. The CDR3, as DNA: TGTGCCAGCACCGAAACATCCGGGACTTTCGCAACCTACGAGCAGTACTTC. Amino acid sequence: CASTETSGTFATYEQYF.

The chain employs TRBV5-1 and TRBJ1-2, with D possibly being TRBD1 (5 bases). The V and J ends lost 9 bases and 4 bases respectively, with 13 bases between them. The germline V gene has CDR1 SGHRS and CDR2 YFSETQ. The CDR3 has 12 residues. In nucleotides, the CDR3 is TGCGCCACCTCGATCGACAGCTATGGCTACACCTTC. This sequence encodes CATSIDSYGYTF. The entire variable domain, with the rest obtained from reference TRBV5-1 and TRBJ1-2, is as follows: KAGVTQTPRYLIKTRGQQVTLSCSPISGHRSVSWYQQTPGQGLQFLFEYFSETQRNKGNFPGRFSGRQFSNSRSEMNVSTLELGDSALYLCATSIDSYGYTFGSGTRLTVV.

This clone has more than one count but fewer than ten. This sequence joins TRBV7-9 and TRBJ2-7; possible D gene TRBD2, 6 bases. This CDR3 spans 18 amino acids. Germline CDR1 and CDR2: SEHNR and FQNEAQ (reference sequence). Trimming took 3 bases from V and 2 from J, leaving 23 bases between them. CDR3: CASSFGRRGEDTTYEQYF. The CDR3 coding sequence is TGTGCCAGCAGCTTCGGTCGCCGAGGGGAGGATACAACCTACGAGCAGTACTTC.

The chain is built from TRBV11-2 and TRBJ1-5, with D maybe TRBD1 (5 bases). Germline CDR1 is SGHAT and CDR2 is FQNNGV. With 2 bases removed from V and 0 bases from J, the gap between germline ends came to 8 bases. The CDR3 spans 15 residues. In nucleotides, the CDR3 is TGTGCCAGCAGCTTACAGGGACTTAGCAATCAGCCCCAGCATTTT. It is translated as CASSLQGLSNQPQHF.

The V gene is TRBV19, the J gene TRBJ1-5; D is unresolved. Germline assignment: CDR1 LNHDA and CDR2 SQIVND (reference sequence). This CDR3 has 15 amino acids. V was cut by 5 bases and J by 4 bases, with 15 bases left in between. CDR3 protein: CASSLEGVSNQPQHF. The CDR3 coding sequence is TGTGCCAGTAGTTTGGAGGGAGTCTCTAATCAGCCCCAGCATTTT.

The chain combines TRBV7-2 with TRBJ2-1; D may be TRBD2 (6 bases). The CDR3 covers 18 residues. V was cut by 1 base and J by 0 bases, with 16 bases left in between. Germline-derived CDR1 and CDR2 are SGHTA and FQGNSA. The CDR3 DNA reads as TGTGCCAGCAGCTTAGGGGCTAGCGTACTAAGCTCCTACAATGAGCAGTTCTTC. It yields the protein CASSLGASVLSSYNEQFF. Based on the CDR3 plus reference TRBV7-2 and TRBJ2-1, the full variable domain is GAGVSQSPSNKVTEKGKDVELRCDPISGHTALYWYRQSLGQGLEFLIYFQGNSAPDKSGLPSDRFSAERTGGSVSTLTIQRTQQEDSAVYLCASSLGASVLSSYNEQFFGPGTRLTVL.

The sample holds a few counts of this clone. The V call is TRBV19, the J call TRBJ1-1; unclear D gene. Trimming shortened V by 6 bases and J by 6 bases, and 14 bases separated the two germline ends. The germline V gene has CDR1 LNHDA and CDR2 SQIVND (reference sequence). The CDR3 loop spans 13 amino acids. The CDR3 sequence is CASRTGGRAEAFF. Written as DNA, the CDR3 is TGTGCCAGTAGGACGGGAGGGCGGGCTGAAGCTTTCTTT.

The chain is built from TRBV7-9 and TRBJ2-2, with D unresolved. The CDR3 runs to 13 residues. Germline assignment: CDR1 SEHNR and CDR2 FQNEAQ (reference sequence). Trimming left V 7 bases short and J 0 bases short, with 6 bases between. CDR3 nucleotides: TGTGCCAGCACCCCAACGAACACCGGGGAGCTGTTTTTT. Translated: CASTPTNTGELFF.

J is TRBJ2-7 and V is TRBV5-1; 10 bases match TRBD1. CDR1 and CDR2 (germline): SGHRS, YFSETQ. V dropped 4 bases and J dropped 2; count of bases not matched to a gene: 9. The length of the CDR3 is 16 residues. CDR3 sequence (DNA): TGCGCCAGCAGCCCCCCACCGGGACAGGGGCCCTACGAGCAGTACTTC. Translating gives CASSPPPGQGPYEQYF.

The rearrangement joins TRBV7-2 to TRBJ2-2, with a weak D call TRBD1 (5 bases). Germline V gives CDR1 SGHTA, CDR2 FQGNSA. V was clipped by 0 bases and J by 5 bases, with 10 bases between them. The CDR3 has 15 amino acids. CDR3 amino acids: CASSLAWGGTGELFF. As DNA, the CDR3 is TGTGCCAGCAGCTTAGCGTGGGGCGGTACCGGGGAGCTGTTTTTT. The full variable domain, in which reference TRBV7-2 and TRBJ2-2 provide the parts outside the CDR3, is GAGVSQSPSNKVTEKGKDVELRCDPISGHTALYWYRQSLGQGLEFLIYFQGNSAPDKSGLPSDRFSAERTGGSVSTLTIQRTQQEDSAVYLCASSLAWGGTGELFFGEGSRLTVL.

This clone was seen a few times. In DNA form, the CDR3 reads TGTGCCAGCAGCTTATCGGGGTACGAGCAGTACTTC. Its protein product is CASSLSGYEQYF. This chain uses TRBV11-3 with TRBJ2-7, with TRBD2 as a possible D gene (5 bases). CDR3 length: 12 residues. CDR1 and CDR2 from the germline V gene are SGHNT and YENEEA. Trimming removed 2 bases from V and 4 bases from J, with 6 bases in between.

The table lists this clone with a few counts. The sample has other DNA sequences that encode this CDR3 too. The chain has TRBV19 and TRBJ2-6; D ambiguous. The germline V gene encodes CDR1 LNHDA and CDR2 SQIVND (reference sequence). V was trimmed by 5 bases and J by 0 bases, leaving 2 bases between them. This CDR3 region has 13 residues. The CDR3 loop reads CASSRSGANVLTF. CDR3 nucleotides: TGTGCCAGTAGTCGCTCTGGGGCCAACGTCCTGACTTTC.

The CDR3 reads CASSLGVTGLNEKLFF. CDR3 DNA: TGTGCCAGCAGCTTAGGAGTAACAGGTCTTAATGAAAAACTGTTTTTT. The genes are TRBV7-9 and TRBJ1-4, with D possibly TRBD1 on 5 matching bases. The ends were cut back, 1 base at V and 4 bases at J, with 13 bases in the middle. The CDR3 totals 16 residues. In germline, CDR1 is SEHNR, CDR2 FQNEAQ (reference sequence).

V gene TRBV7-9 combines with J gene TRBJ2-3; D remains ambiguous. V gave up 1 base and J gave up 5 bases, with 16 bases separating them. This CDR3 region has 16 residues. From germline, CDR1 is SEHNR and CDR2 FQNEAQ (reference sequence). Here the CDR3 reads CASSLVLVRRGDTQYF. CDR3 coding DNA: TGTGCCAGCAGCTTAGTACTGGTTAGGAGAGGAGATACGCAGTATTTT.

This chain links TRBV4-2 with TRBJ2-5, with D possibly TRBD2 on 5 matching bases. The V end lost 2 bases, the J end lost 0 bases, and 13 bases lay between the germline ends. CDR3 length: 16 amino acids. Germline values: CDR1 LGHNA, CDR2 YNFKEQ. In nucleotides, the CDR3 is TGTGCCAGCAGCCAAAACCCTCAGGAGGACCAAGAGACCCAGTACTTC. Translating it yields CASSQNPQEDQETQYF.

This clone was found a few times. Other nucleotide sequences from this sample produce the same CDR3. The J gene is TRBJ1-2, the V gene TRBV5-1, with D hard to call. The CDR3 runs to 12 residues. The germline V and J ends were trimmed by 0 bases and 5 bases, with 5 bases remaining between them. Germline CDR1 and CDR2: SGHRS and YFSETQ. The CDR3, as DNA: TGCGCCAGCAGCTTGGACGGGTATGGCTACACCTTC. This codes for CASSLDGYGYTF.